This TCR beta chain was recorded in a study of regulatory T cells in long-lasting Graves disease. Study-wide points: With persistent disease, TRBV28, TRBJ1-2 and TRBJ2-5 were the favored segments. Persistent Graves' patients showed a TCR diversity that was lower than that of newly diagnosed ones. Possibly, too few samples lowered accuracy.

Points on this clonotype: Antigen specificity is unknown.

Time point denoted: persistent/refractory GD, antithyroid drugs over 5 years with positive TRAb. RNA from PBMCs was the source of the TCR library. The source of the patients was an endocrinology department in Xi'an, China. The CDR3 contains 16 residues. V dropped 8 bases and J dropped 2; count of bases not matched to a gene: 14. According to the study, TCR beta libraries were built with iRepertoire HTBI primers and CDR3-region Arm-PCR. Each CDR3 protein is one row after TCRdb ran MiXCR on the multiplex PCR reads. The sample yields around 460,000 distinct CDR3 sequences, approximately 21% seen once. The sample here was peripheral blood mononuclear cells (PBMCs), taken when the disease was refractory, from a patient treated with antithyroid drugs. This TCR was recovered from a female donor with Graves disease. The chain recombines TRBV12-3 or TRBV12-4 with TRBJ2-7, with 8 bases that match TRBD1. The CDR3 nucleotides read TGTGCCAGCTCACCTTCTCCCGGACAGGGAGCCTACGAGCAGTACTTC. This translates into CASSPSPGQGAYEQYF.